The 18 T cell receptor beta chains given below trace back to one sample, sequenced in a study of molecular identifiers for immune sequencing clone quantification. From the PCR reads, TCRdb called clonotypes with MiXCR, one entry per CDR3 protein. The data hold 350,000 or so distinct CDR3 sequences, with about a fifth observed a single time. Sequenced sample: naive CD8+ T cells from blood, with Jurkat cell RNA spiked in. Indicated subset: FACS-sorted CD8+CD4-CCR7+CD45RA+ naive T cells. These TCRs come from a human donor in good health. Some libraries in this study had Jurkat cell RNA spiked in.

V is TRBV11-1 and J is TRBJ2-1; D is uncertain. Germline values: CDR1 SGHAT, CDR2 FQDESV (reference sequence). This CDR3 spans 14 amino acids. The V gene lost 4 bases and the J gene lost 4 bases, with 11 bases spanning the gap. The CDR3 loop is CASSSLTDYNEQFF. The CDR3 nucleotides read TGTGCCAGCAGCTCCTTGACGGATTACAATGAGCAGTTCTTC.

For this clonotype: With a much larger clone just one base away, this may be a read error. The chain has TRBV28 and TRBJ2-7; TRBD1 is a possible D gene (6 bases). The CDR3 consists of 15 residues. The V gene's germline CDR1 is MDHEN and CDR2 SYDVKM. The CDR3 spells CASRTRDIYTYEQCF. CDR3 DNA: TGTGCCAGCAGGACCCGGGACATCTATACCTACGAGCAGTGCTTC.

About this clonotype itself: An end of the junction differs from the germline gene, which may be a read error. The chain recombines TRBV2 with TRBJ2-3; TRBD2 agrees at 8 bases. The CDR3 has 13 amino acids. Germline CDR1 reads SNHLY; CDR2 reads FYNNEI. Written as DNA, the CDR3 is TGTGCCAGCAGTGGGACTAGCACAGATGCGCAGTATTTT. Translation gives CASSGTSTDAQYF. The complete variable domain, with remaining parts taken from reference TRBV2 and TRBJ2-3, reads EPEVTQTPSHQVTQMGQEVILRCVPISNHLYFYWYRQILGQKVEFLVSFYNNEISEKSEIFDDQFSVERPDGSNFTLKIRSTKLEDSAMYFCASSGTSTDAQYFGPGTRLTVL.

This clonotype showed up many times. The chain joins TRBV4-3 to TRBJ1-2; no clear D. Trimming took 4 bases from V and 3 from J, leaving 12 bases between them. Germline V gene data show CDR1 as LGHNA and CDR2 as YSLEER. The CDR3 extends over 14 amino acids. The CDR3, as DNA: TGCGCCAGCAGCCCTGGCAGAGGAGACTATGGCTACACCTTC. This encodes CASSPGRGDYGYTF.

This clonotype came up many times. In nucleotides, the CDR3 is TGTGCCAGCTCGAGGACACCGGCTGAAGCTGGGGCCAACGTCCTGACTTTC. Protein: CASSRTPAEAGANVLTF. This chain uses TRBV2 with TRBJ2-6; a possible D gene is TRBD1 (5 bases). Between the trimmed V and J ends, which lost 8 bases and 2 bases, there was a span of 19 bases. Germline V lookup: CDR1 SNHLY, CDR2 FYNNEI. CDR3 length: 17 amino acids.

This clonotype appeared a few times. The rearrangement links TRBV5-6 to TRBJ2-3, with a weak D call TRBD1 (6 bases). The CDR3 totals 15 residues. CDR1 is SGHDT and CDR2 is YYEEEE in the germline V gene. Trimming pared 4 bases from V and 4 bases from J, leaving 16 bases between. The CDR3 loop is CASSPYREKPDTQYF. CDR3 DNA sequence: TGTGCCAGCAGCCCGTACAGGGAGAAGCCAGATACGCAGTATTTT.

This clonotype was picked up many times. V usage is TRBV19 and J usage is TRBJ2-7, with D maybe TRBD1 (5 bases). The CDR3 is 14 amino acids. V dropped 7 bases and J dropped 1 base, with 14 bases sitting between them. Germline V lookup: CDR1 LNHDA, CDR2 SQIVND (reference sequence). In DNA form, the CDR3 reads TGTGCCAGTAAAGCTCAGGGATCTTCCTACGAGCAGTACTTC. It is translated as CASKAQGSSYEQYF.

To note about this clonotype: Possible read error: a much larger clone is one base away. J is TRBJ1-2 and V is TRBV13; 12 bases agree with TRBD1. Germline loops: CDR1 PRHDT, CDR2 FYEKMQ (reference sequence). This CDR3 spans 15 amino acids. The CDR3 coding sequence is TGTGCCTGCAGCGTGATGGGACAGGGGGCAGATGGCTACACCTTC. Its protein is CACSVMGQGADGYTF.

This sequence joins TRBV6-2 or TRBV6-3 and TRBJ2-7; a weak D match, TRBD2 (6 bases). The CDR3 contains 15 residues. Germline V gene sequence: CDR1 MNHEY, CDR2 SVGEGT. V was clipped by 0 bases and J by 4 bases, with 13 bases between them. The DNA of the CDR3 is TGTGCCAGCAGTTACTCAGCTAGCGATGGGTACGAGCAGTACTTC. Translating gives CASSYSASDGYEQYF.

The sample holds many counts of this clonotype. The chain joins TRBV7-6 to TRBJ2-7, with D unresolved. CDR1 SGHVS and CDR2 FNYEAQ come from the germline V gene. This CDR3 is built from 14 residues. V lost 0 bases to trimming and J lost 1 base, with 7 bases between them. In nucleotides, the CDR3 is TGTGCCAGCAGCTTAGCGTATAGATCCTACGAGCAGTACTTC. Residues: CASSLAYRSYEQYF.

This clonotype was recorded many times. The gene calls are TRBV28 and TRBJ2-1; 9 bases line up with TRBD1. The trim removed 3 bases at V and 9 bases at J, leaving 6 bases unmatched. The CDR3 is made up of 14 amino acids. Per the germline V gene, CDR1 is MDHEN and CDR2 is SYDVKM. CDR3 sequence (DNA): TGTGCCAGCAGTTTCCGGACAGGGGATGGTGAGCAGTTCTTC. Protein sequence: CASSFRTGDGEQFF.

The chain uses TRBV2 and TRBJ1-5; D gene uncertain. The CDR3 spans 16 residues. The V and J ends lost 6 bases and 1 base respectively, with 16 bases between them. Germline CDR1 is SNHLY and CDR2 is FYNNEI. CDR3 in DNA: TGTGCCAGCAGCCCGACACTACCCGAGAGCAATCAGCCCCAGCATTTT. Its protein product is CASSPTLPESNQPQHF.

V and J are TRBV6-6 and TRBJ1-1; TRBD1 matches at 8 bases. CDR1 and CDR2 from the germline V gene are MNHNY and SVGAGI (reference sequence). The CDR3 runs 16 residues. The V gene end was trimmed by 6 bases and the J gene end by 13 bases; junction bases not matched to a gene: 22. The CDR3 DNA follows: TGTGCCAGCAGCTTCGGACAGGGTGGCCTGAACACTGCGCATTTCTTT. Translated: CASSFGQGGLNTAHFF.

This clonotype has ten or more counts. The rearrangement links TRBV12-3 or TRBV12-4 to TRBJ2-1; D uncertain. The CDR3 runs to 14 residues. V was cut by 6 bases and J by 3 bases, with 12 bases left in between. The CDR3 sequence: CASSLGASYNEQFF. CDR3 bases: TGTGCCAGCAGCCTAGGAGCGAGCTACAATGAGCAGTTCTTC.

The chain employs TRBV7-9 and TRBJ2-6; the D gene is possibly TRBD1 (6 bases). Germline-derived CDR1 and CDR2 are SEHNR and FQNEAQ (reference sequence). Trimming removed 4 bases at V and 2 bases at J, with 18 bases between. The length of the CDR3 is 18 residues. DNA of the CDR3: TGTGCCAGCAGCTCGAACAAGAACAGGGATACTGGGGCCAACGTCCTGACTTTC. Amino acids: CASSSNKNRDTGANVLTF.

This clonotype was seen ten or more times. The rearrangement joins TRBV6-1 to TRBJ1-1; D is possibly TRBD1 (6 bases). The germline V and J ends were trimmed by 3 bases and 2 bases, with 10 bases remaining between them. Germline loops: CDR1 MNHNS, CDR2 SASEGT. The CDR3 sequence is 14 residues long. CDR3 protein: CASSESDSNTEAFF. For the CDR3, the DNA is TGTGCCAGCAGTGAGTCGGACAGCAACACTGAAGCTTTCTTT.

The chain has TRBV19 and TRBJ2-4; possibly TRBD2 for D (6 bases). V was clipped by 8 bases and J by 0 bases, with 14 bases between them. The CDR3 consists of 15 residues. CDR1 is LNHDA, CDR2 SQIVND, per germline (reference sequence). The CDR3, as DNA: TGTGCCAGTGCTGACGGAGGGATAGCCAAAAACATTCAGTACTTC. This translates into CASADGGIAKNIQYF.

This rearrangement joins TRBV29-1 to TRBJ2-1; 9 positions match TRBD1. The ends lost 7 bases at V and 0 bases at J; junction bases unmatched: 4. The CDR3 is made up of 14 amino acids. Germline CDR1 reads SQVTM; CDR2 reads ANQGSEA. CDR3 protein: CSDGQGNSYNEQFF. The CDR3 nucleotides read TGCAGCGATGGACAGGGGAACTCCTACAATGAGCAGTTCTTC.